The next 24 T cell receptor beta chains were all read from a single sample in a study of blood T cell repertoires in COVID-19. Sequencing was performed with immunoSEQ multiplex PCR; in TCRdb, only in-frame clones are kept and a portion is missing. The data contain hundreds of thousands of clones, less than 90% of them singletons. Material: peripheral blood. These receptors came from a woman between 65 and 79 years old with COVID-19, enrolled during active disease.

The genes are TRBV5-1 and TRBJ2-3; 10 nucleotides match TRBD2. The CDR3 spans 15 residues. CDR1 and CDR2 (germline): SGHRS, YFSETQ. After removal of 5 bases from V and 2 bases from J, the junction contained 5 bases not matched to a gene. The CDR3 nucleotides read TGCGCCAGCAGAGCCGGGACTAGCGTCACAGATACGCAGTATTTT. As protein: CASRAGTSVTDTQYF.

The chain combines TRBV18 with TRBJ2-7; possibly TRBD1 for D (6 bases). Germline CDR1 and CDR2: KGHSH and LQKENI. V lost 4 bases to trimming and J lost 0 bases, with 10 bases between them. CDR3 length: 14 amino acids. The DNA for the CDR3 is TGTGCCAGCTCACTTTTGGACAGCTCCTACGAGCAGTACTTC. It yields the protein CASSLLDSSYEQYF.

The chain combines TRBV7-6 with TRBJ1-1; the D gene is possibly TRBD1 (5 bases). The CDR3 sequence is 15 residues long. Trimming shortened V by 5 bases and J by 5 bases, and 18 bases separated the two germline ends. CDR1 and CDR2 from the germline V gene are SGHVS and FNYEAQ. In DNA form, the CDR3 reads TGTGCCAGCAGCCCGGCAACGACAGTAGAAACTGAAGCTTTCTTT. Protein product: CASSPATTVETEAFF.

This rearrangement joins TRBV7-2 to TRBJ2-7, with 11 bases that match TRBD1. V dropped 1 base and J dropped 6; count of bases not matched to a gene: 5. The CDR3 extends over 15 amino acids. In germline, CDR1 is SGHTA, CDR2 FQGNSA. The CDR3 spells CASSLEGTGGFEQYF. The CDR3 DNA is TGTGCCAGCAGCTTAGAGGGGACAGGGGGTTTCGAGCAGTACTTC.

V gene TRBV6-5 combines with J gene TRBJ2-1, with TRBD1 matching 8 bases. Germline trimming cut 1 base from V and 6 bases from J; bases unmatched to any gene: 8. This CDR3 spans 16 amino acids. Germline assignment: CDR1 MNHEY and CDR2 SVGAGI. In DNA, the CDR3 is TGTGCCAGCAGTTACTATGGGACAGGTCTGGGCAATGAGCAGTTCTTC. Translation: CASSYYGTGLGNEQFF.

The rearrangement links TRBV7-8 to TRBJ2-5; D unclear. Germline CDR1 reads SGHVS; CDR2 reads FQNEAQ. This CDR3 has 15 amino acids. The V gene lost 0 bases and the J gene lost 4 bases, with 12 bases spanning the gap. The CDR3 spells CASSLAGGYGETQYF. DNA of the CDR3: TGTGCCAGCAGCTTAGCCGGCGGATACGGAGAGACCCAGTACTTC.

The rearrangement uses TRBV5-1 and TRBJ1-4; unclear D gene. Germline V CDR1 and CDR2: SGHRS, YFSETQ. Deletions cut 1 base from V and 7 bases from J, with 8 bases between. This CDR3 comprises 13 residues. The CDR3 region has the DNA TGCGCCAGCAGCTTGCATAGTGGTGAAAAACTGTTTTTT. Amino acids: CASSLHSGEKLFF.

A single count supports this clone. CDR3 in amino acids: CASSLEASPVETQYF. DNA for the CDR3: TGTGCCAGCAGCTTAGAGGCGTCCCCTGTTGAGACCCAGTACTTC. The chain recombines TRBV7-3 with TRBJ2-5; no reliable D call. The CDR3 totals 15 residues. Germline V gives CDR1 SGHTA, CDR2 FQGTGA. Trimming left V 2 bases short and J 5 bases short, with 15 bases between.

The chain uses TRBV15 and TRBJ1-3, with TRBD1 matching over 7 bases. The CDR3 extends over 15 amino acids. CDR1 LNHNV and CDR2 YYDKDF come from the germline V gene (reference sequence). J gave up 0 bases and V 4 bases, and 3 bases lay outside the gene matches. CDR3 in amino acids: CATSIGTASGNTIYF. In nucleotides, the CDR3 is TGTGCCACCAGCATTGGGACAGCCTCTGGAAACACCATATATTTT.

The CDR3 here is CASSIPGVGANVLTF. DNA for the CDR3: TGTGCCAGCAGTATACCAGGGGTCGGGGCCAACGTCCTGACTTTC. The V and J genes are TRBV2 and TRBJ2-6; perhaps TRBD1 as D (6 bases). The CDR3 runs to 15 residues. The V end lost 5 bases, the J end lost 4 bases, and 12 bases lay between the germline ends. Germline V gives CDR1 SNHLY, CDR2 FYNNEI.

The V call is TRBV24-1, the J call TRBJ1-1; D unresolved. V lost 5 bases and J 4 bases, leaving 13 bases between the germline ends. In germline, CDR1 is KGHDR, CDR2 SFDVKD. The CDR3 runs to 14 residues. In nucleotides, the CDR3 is TGTGCCACCAGTGCCGGGAGTCTTAGCACTGAAGCTTTCTTT. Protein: CATSAGSLSTEAFF.

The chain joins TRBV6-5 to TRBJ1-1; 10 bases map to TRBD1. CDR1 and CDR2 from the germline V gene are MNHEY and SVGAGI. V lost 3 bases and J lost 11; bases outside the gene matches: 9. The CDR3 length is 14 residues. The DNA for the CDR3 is TGTGCCAGCAGTTATACCGGGACAGGGGAGGGGGCTTTCTTT. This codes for CASSYTGTGEGAFF.

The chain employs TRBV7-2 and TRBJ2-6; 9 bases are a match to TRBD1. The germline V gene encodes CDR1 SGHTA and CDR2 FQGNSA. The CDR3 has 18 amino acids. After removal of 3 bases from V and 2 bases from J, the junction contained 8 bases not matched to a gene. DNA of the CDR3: TGTGCCAGCAGCTTCTCCCCGGGACAGGGAACTGGGGCCAACGTCCTGACTTTC. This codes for CASSFSPGQGTGANVLTF.

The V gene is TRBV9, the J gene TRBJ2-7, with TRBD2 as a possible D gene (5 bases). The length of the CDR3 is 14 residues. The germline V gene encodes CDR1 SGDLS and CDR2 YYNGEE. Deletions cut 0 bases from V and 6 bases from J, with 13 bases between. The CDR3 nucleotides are TGTGCCAGCAGCGTAGGGACGGGAATTTCCGAGCAGTACTTC. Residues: CASSVGTGISEQYF.

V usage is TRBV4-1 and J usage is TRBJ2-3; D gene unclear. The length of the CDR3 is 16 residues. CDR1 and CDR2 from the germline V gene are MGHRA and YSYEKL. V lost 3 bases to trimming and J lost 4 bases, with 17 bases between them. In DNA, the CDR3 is TGCGCCAGCAGCCAGGGCCCGCACACTGTCGCAGATACGCAGTATTTT. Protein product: CASSQGPHTVADTQYF.

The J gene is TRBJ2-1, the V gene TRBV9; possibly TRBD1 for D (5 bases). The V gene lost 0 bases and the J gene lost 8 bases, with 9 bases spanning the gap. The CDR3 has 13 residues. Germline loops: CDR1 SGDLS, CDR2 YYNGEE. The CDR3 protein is CASSVGQPDEQFF. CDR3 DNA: TGTGCCAGCAGCGTAGGACAGCCCGATGAGCAGTTCTTC.

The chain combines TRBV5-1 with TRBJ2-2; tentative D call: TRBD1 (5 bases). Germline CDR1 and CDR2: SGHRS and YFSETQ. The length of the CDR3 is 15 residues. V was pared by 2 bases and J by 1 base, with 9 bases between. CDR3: CASSFSTENTGELFF. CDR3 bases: TGCGCCAGCAGCTTCTCGACAGAGAACACCGGGGAGCTGTTTTTT.

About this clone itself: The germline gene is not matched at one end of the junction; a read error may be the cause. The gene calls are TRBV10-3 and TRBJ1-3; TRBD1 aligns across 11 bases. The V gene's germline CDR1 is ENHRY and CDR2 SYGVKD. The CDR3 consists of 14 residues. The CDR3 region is CAISSGTGGNAIYF. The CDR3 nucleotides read TGTGCCATCAGCTCCGGGACAGGGGGAAACGCCATATATTTT.

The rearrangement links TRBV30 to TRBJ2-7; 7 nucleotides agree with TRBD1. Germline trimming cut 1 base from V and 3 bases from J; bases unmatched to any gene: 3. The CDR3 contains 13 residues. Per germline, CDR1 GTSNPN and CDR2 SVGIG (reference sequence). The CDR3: CAWSEDRDYEQYF. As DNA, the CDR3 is TGTGCCTGGAGTGAAGACAGGGACTACGAGCAGTACTTC. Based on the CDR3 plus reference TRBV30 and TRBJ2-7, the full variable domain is SQTIHQWPATLVQPVGSPLSLECTVEGTSNPNLYWYRQAAGRGLQLLFYSVGIGQISSEVPQNLSASRPQDRQFILSSKKLLLSDSGFYLCAWSEDRDYEQYFGPGTRLTVT.

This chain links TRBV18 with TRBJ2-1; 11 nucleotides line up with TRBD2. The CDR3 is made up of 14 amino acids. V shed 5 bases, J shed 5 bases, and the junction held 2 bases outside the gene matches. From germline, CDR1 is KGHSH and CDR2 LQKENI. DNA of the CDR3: TGTGCCAGCTCAGCGACTAGCGGGGACAATGAGCAGTTCTTC. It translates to CASSATSGDNEQFF. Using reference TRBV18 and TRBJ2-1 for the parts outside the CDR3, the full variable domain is NAGVMQNPRHLVRRRGQEARLRCSPMKGHSHVYWYRQLPEEGLKFMVYLQKENIIDESGMPKERFSAEFPKEGPSILRIQQVVRGDSAAYFCASSATSGDNEQFFGPGTRLTVL.

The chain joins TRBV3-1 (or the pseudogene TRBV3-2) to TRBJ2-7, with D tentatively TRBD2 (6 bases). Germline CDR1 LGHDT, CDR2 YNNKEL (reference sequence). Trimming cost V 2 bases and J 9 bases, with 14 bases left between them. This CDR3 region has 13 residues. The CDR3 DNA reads TGTGCCAGCAGCCAATCTGATGTGGGGGGGCAGTACTTC. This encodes CASSQSDVGGQYF.

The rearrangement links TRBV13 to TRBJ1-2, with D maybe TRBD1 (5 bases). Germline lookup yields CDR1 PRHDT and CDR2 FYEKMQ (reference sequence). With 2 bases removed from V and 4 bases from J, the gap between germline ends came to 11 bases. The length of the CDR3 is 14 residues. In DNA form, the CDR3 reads TGTGCCAGCAGCTTACAAACAGGAGTCTATGGCTACACCTTC. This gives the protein CASSLQTGVYGYTF.

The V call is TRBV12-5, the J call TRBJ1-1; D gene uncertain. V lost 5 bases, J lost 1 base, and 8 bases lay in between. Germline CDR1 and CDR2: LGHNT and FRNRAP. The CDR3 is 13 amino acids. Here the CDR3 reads CASGPSTNTEAFF. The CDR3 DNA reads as TGTGCTAGTGGTCCATCTACGAACACTGAAGCTTTCTTT.

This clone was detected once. The CDR3 here is CASSALGGYGYTF. CDR3 sequence (DNA): TGTGCCAGCAGCGCCCTCGGTGGCTATGGCTACACCTTC. The chain couples TRBV7-2 to TRBJ1-2, with D unclear. V lost 5 bases and J lost 4, with 11 bases in between. CDR3 length: 13 residues. Germline CDR1 and CDR2: SGHTA and FQGNSA.